This T cell receptor (beta chain) was identified in a study of blood T cell repertoires in COVID-19. Overall study context: Italy, Spain and the United States were the sources of the convalescent and acute COVID-19 samples. In each case, the material was cDNA or gDNA derived from T cells, B-cell-depleted T cells, or PBMCs.

Trimming shortened V by 5 bases and J by 1 base, and 8 bases separated the two germline ends. Looked up from germline, CDR1 is SEHNR and CDR2 is FQNEAQ (reference sequence). The CDR3 has 13 residues. Original processing methods: How many nucleated cells were present was estimated from reference gene primer amplification. The table came from immunoSEQ multiplex PCR; TCRdb's copy has only in-frame clones and leaves some out. The DNA was the basis for D and trimming; V, J and clone size are from that table. The table has approximately 130,000 clones, about four fifths seen once. This clonotype was sampled from a man aged 35 to 55 with active or convalescent COVID-19. The gene calls are TRBV7-9 and TRBJ1-1; possibly TRBD1 for D (5 bases). Sequencing was done on a sample of peripheral blood. CDR3 sequence reads: CASSLDRNTEAFF. CDR3 nucleotides: TGTGCCAGCAGCCTTGACAGGAACACTGAAGCTTTCTTT.